This is a list of T cell receptor beta chains from one sample in a study of neurological immune-mediated disorders. TCRdb independently ran MiXCR on the 5' RACE reads; one entry per CDR3 protein. The sample records 90,000 to 100,000 distinct CDR3 sequences, around 3.3% being singletons. The source material was PBMCs. The receptors originated from a woman aged 18-29 years with multiple sclerosis. CDR3s include the opening cysteine and the closing phenylalanine or tryptophan. The D gene is left open where the match is weak. The size field is filled for only some rows; it gives once, few, many or a size class.

d_gene: NA
v_gene: TRBV14
abundance: NA
j_gene: TRBJ1-2
CDR3nt: TGTGCCAGCAGCCAAGAAGGAATCAGCTACACCTTC
CDR3aa: CASSQEGISYTF

d_gene: TRBD1
v_gene: TRBV4-2
abundance: many
j_gene: TRBJ2-5
CDR3nt: TGTGCCAGCAGCCAAGATCGAGACAGGGGGGTTTGGGAGACCCAGTACTTC
CDR3aa: CASSQDRDRGVWETQYF

d_gene: NA
v_gene: TRBV20-1
abundance: many
j_gene: TRBJ2-1
CDR3nt: TGCAGTGCTTGTCGACTACCTAGCTCCTACAATGAGCAGTTCTTC
CDR3aa: CSACRLPSSYNEQFF

d_gene: TRBD2
v_gene: TRBV12-3/TRBV12-4
abundance: many
j_gene: TRBJ2-7
CDR3nt: TGTGCCAGCAGTTCGGGACTATACTCCTACGAGCAGTACTTC
CDR3aa: CASSSGLYSYEQYF

d_gene: NA
v_gene: TRBV7-2
abundance: many
j_gene: TRBJ1-5
CDR3nt: TGTGCCAGCAGCGGGGACGGTAGCAATCAGCCCCAGCATTTT
CDR3aa: CASSGDGSNQPQHF

d_gene: NA
v_gene: TRBV6-4
abundance: few
j_gene: TRBJ2-7
CDR3nt: TGTGCCAGCAGCCAGGGGAATTCATCCGAGCAGTACTTC
CDR3aa: CASSQGNSSEQYF

d_gene: NA
v_gene: TRBV6-5
abundance: many
j_gene: TRBJ1-1
CDR3nt: TGTGCCAGCAGCAATATTGGGGTGATGAACACTGAAGCTTTCTTT
CDR3aa: CASSNIGVMNTEAFF

d_gene: NA
v_gene: TRBV29-1
abundance: many
j_gene: TRBJ1-1
CDR3nt: TGCAGCGCTGCTGGGACGGAAGCTTTCTTT
CDR3aa: CSAAGTEAFF

d_gene: TRBD1
v_gene: TRBV10-3
abundance: many
j_gene: TRBJ2-5
CDR3nt: TGTGCCATCAGTGGGGTTCAGGGGGCGGGAGAGACCCAGTACTTC
CDR3aa: CAISGVQGAGETQYF

d_gene: NA
v_gene: TRBV5-6
abundance: many
j_gene: TRBJ2-7
CDR3nt: TGTGCCAGCAGCTGGGTTAGGGGCCCAGACAGTTTTTCCTACGAGCAGTACTTC
CDR3aa: CASSWVRGPDSFSYEQYF

d_gene: NA
v_gene: TRBV28
abundance: few
j_gene: TRBJ2-5
CDR3nt: TGTGCCAGCAACCTATCTACCTTTCAAGAGACCCAGTACTTC
CDR3aa: CASNLSTFQETQYF

d_gene: TRBD2
v_gene: TRBV7-2
abundance: many
j_gene: TRBJ2-7
CDR3nt: TGTGCCAGCAGCCCGACTAGCGCCGAGCAGTACTTC
CDR3aa: CASSPTSAEQYF

d_gene: TRBD2
v_gene: TRBV11-2
abundance: many
j_gene: TRBJ2-5
CDR3nt: TGTGCCAGCAGCAAAATACGGGGCGGGGGGGAGACCCAGTACTTC
CDR3aa: CASSKIRGGGETQYF

d_gene: NA
v_gene: TRBV11-2
abundance: many
j_gene: TRBJ1-5
CDR3nt: TGTGCCAGCAGCTTAGACGGTTATAGCAATCAGCCCCAGCATTTT
CDR3aa: CASSLDGYSNQPQHF

d_gene: NA
v_gene: TRBV6-5
abundance: many
j_gene: TRBJ1-2
CDR3nt: TGTGCCAGCAGTCCCCGACAGTCCTTCTATGAGGACACCTTC
CDR3aa: CASSPRQSFYEDTF

d_gene: NA
v_gene: TRBV20-1
abundance: many
j_gene: TRBJ1-6
CDR3nt: TGCAGTGCTAGAAGGCCCGGGGGGTTAAATTCACCCCTCCACTTT
CDR3aa: CSARRPGGLNSPLHF

d_gene: NA
v_gene: TRBV7-9
abundance: many
j_gene: TRBJ1-3
CDR3nt: TGTGCCAGCAGCTTAGTCCAGCTCTCTGGAAACACCATATATTTT
CDR3aa: CASSLVQLSGNTIYF

d_gene: NA
v_gene: TRBV5-1
abundance: many
j_gene: TRBJ1-4
CDR3nt: TGCGCCAGCAGCTTGTATCTCGGGAGTGAAAAACTGTTTTTT
CDR3aa: CASSLYLGSEKLFF

d_gene: NA
v_gene: TRBV24-1
abundance: many
j_gene: TRBJ2-3
CDR3nt: TGTGCCACCAGTGATTCGACAGTAGCGGCCGATACGCAGTATTTT
CDR3aa: CATSDSTVAADTQYF

d_gene: TRBD1
v_gene: TRBV28
abundance: many
j_gene: TRBJ2-6
CDR3nt: TGTGCCAGCAGTTCGCCTTTTGGACAGGGCCTTTCTGGGGCCAACGTCCTGACTTTC
CDR3aa: CASSSPFGQGLSGANVLTF

d_gene: NA
v_gene: TRBV7-3
abundance: many
j_gene: TRBJ1-1
CDR3nt: TGTGCCAGCAGCTTAGGGGCTTCGAACACTGAAGCTTTCTTT
CDR3aa: CASSLGASNTEAFF

d_gene: NA
v_gene: TRBV7-2
abundance: many
j_gene: TRBJ2-5
CDR3nt: TGTGCCAGCAGCTTAGCCCGGGAGCGGGAGACCCAGTACTTC
CDR3aa: CASSLARERETQYF

d_gene: TRBD1
v_gene: TRBV7-2
abundance: many
j_gene: TRBJ1-2
CDR3nt: TGTGCCAGCAGCACATGGACAGGGGTGGGTGGCTACACCTTC
CDR3aa: CASSTWTGVGGYTF

d_gene: TRBD2
v_gene: TRBV7-2
abundance: many
j_gene: TRBJ2-1
CDR3nt: TGTGCCAGCAGCACGCGGGGGTACAGCTCCTACAATGAGCAGTTCTTC
CDR3aa: CASSTRGYSSYNEQFF

d_gene: TRBD1
v_gene: TRBV5-5
abundance: many
j_gene: TRBJ2-4
CDR3nt: TGTGCCAGCAGGCAGGGGGCTGGAAACATTCAGTACTTC
CDR3aa: CASRQGAGNIQYF

d_gene: NA
v_gene: TRBV5-1
abundance: many
j_gene: TRBJ2-5
CDR3nt: TGCGCCAGCAGCTTGGCCCCAGGGGGGGAGACCCAGTACTTC
CDR3aa: CASSLAPGGETQYF

d_gene: TRBD2
v_gene: TRBV29-1
abundance: NA
j_gene: TRBJ2-5
CDR3nt: TGCAGCGTTGCCCTGGAGCGGGGGCCGGAGACCCAGTACTTC
CDR3aa: CSVALERGPETQYF

d_gene: NA
v_gene: TRBV12-3/TRBV12-4
abundance: NA
j_gene: TRBJ1-5
CDR3nt: TGTGCCAGCAGTTTAGTAGGGGGGCGAGTCAATAAGACCCAGAATTTT
CDR3aa: CASSLVGGRVNKTQNF

d_gene: TRBD2
v_gene: TRBV9
abundance: many
j_gene: TRBJ2-2
CDR3nt: TGTGCCAGCAGCGTAGGAAATAGCGGGAGATCCGGGGAGCTGTTTTTT
CDR3aa: CASSVGNSGRSGELFF

d_gene: NA
v_gene: TRBV20-1
abundance: many
j_gene: TRBJ2-7
CDR3nt: TGCAGTGCTAATTGGGTGGTAACTTACGAGCAGTACTTC
CDR3aa: CSANWVVTYEQYF

d_gene: NA
v_gene: TRBV5-1
abundance: many
j_gene: TRBJ2-1
CDR3nt: TGCGCCAGTGGTTTAGGGGCCGCTAATGGAGAGCAGTTCTTC
CDR3aa: CASGLGAANGEQFF

d_gene: TRBD1
v_gene: TRBV28
abundance: many
j_gene: TRBJ1-6
CDR3nt: TGTGCCAGCCGATCGGGACAGGGCGCTTCACCCCTCCACTTT
CDR3aa: CASRSGQGASPLHF

d_gene: NA
v_gene: TRBV4-2
abundance: many
j_gene: TRBJ2-2
CDR3nt: TGTGCCAGCAGCCAAGATGGAAGAAAGGGGGGTGACACCGGGGAGCTGTTTTTT
CDR3aa: CASSQDGRKGGDTGELFF

d_gene: TRBD2
v_gene: TRBV30
abundance: NA
j_gene: TRBJ2-1
CDR3nt: TGTGCCTGGAGACCCGCGGGACTAAGCTCCTACAATGAGCAGTTCTTC
CDR3aa: CAWRPAGLSSYNEQFF

d_gene: NA
v_gene: TRBV3-1
abundance: many
j_gene: TRBJ1-1
CDR3nt: TGTGCCAGCAGCCTAGCGGGCGTAAACACTGAAGCTTTCTTT
CDR3aa: CASSLAGVNTEAFF

d_gene: TRBD2
v_gene: TRBV7-6
abundance: many
j_gene: TRBJ2-7
CDR3nt: TGTGCCAGCAGCTTTGGCAGCGGGGGCGCCTACGAGCAGTACTTC
CDR3aa: CASSFGSGGAYEQYF

d_gene: TRBD2
v_gene: TRBV6-2/TRBV6-3
abundance: many
j_gene: TRBJ2-7
CDR3nt: TGTGCCAGCAGTTACGCACTAGCGGGAAGCTCCTACGAGCAGTACTTC
CDR3aa: CASSYALAGSSYEQYF

d_gene: NA
v_gene: TRBV7-6
abundance: few
j_gene: TRBJ2-4
CDR3nt: TGTGCCAGCAGCTTAGAGGGGGGCTCTTCGAACATTCAGTACTTC
CDR3aa: CASSLEGGSSNIQYF

d_gene: NA
v_gene: TRBV7-6
abundance: many
j_gene: TRBJ2-7
CDR3nt: TGTGCCAGCAGCCCGATTTTGGGGGCCCCTGGCTCCTACGAGCAGTACTTC
CDR3aa: CASSPILGAPGSYEQYF

d_gene: NA
v_gene: TRBV7-2
abundance: many
j_gene: TRBJ2-2
CDR3nt: TGTGCCAGCAGCCCAAGGGTGGCGAACACCGGGGAGCTGTTTTTT
CDR3aa: CASSPRVANTGELFF

d_gene: TRBD2
v_gene: TRBV20-1
abundance: many
j_gene: TRBJ2-7
CDR3nt: TGCAGTGCTTCTGGGGGTCTAGCGGCCTACGAGCAGTACTTC
CDR3aa: CSASGGLAAYEQYF

d_gene: NA
v_gene: TRBV29-1
abundance: many
j_gene: TRBJ2-7
CDR3nt: TGCAGCGTTGAAGATGCAAGCAGGGCGACCTACGAGCAGTACTTC
CDR3aa: CSVEDASRATYEQYF

d_gene: NA
v_gene: TRBV11-2
abundance: many
j_gene: TRBJ2-3
CDR3nt: TGTGCCAGCAGCTTAGACACAGATACGCAGTATTTT
CDR3aa: CASSLDTDTQYF

d_gene: NA
v_gene: TRBV6-5
abundance: many
j_gene: TRBJ2-3
CDR3nt: TGTGCCAGCAGTCCGGGTGGGGGGTCAGATACGCAGTATTTT
CDR3aa: CASSPGGGSDTQYF